A selection of T cell receptor beta chains follows, all from one sample in a study of identical twins. TCRdb used MiXCR to reprocess the 5' RACE reads, holding one entry per CDR3 protein. The sample contains hundreds of thousands of distinct CDR3 sequences, 20% to 25% of which appear only once. These data also formed part of another study, on T cells expressing NK-cell markers.

What was sequenced was PBMCs. Receptors were obtained from a woman aged 18-35 years in good health. Both conserved end residues are part of each CDR3. The D gene is left open where the match is weak. Clone sizes are given selectively: once, few, many, or a class where the clone is expanded.

V,D,size,J,DNA,CDR3
TRBV6-1,TRBD1,-,TRBJ2-7,TGTGCCAGCTCCCGGGACAGGGGATTCTACGAGCAGTACTTC,CASSRDRGFYEQYF
TRBV27,-,many,TRBJ1-2,TGTGCCAGCAGACTCGGGGGCAGCGGCTACACCTTC,CASRLGGSGYTF
TRBV2,-,-,TRBJ2-2,TGTGCCAGCAGTGATCGAGGGTCCGGGGAGCTGTTTTTT,CASSDRGSGELFF
TRBV7-2,-,few,TRBJ1-1,TGTGCCAGCAGGTTACTCCCTTCGCAGGGTTTGGCTTTCTTT,CASRLLPSQGLAFF
TRBV9,-,once,TRBJ2-1,TGTGCCAGCAGCGTAGCCCGGGTTTCCTACAATGAGCAGTTCTTC,CASSVARVSYNEQFF
TRBV5-1,-,many,TRBJ2-7,TGCGCCAGCAGCCGGAGCGAGGGCTACGAGCAGTACTTC,CASSRSEGYEQYF
TRBV11-2,-,few,TRBJ2-2,TGTGCCAGCAGCTTAGATCGAACTTCGTGGGTATACACCGGGGAGCTGTTTTTT,CASSLDRTSWVYTGELFF
TRBV9,TRBD2,-,TRBJ2-1,TGTGCCAGCAGCTACCTCGGGAGGCCTAATGAGCAGTTCTTC,CASSYLGRPNEQFF
TRBV10-3,-,many,TRBJ1-5,TGTGCCGTCGGGTATCAGCCCCAGCATTTT,CAVGYQPQHF
TRBV29-1,-,-,TRBJ1-2,TGCAGCGTTGAAACCCCCTCGTCGGGCTACACCTTC,CSVETPSSGYTF
TRBV20-1,-,few,TRBJ2-1,TGCAGTGCTAGTGACCTCACAGGGCTCGCCTACAATGAGCAGTTCTTC,CSASDLTGLAYNEQFF
TRBV20-1,-,few,TRBJ1-5,TGCAGTGCTACGGTCTTGGGAGGGGCTAGCCAGCCCCAGCATTTT,CSATVLGGASQPQHF
TRBV4-3,-,-,TRBJ2-7,TGCGCCAGCAGCCGGGACGGGGGTATGAACGAGCAGTACTTC,CASSRDGGMNEQYF
TRBV4-2,TRBD2,-,TRBJ2-7,TGTGCCAGCAGCCAGAGACTAGCCGACTCCTACGAGCAGTACTTC,CASSQRLADSYEQYF
TRBV4-3,TRBD2,-,TRBJ2-1,TGCGCCAGCAGCCAAGAGTCTAGCGGGAGGGCCTACAATGAGCAGTTCTTC,CASSQESSGRAYNEQFF
TRBV10-1,-,few,TRBJ2-1,TGCGCCAGCAGTGATGGGGCGTATGAGCAGTTCTTC,CASSDGAYEQFF
TRBV4-3,TRBD1,-,TRBJ2-7,TGCGCCAGCAGCCAATCGACTACAGGGGATTACGAGCAGTACTTC,CASSQSTTGDYEQYF
TRBV5-1,TRBD1,many,TRBJ2-3,TGCGCCAGCAGACAGGGGAGCACAGATACGCAGTATTTT,CASRQGSTDTQYF
TRBV11-2,-,-,TRBJ2-5,TGTGCCAGCGGTGACTTTTCGGGGAAGACCCAGTACTTC,CASGDFSGKTQYF
TRBV12-3/TRBV12-4,-,few,TRBJ2-7,TGTGCCAGCAGATCCTATGCCATGGGGCCTTACGAGCAGTACTTC,CASRSYAMGPYEQYF
TRBV7-9,-,many,TRBJ2-7,TGTGCCAGCAGCACGGACACCTACTACGAGCAGTACTTC,CASSTDTYYEQYF
TRBV15,-,few,TRBJ1-1,TGTGCCACCAGCAGAGAGAGAGCCGGGGAGATGTGGACTGAAGCTTTCTTT,CATSRERAGEMWTEAFF
TRBV29-1,TRBD1,-,TRBJ2-7,TGCAGCGTGAGGGAAGGGACAGGGGCCTACGAGCAGTACTTC,CSVREGTGAYEQYF
TRBV20-1,-,few,TRBJ1-5,TGCAGTGCTAGTGGGAGCGGAGGGAATCAGCCCCAGCATTTT,CSASGSGGNQPQHF
TRBV20-1,TRBD2,few,TRBJ2-5,TGCAGTGCTAGTAGCGGGAGGGTCCCAGCGACCCAGTACTTC,CSASSGRVPATQYF
TRBV27,-,-,TRBJ2-7,TGTGCCAGCAGTCTAAGACTAGACTACGAGCAGTACTTC,CASSLRLDYEQYF